A selection of T cell receptor beta chains follows, all from one sample in a study of blood T cell repertoires in COVID-19. The table came from immunoSEQ multiplex PCR; TCRdb's copy has only in-frame clones and leaves some out. The profile shows 200,000 to 300,000 clones, over 80% of them singletons. The sequenced sample was peripheral blood. These receptors were obtained from a human donor in a cohort sampled during active COVID-19. Each CDR3 is given with its conserved first and last residue. A D gene is named only where the DNA matches it firmly. The size entry is marked missing in some rows and otherwise reads once, few, many or a size class.

D gene,clone size,V gene,J gene,CDR3 protein,CDR3 DNA
.,.,TRBV3-1/TRBV3-2,TRBJ2-2,CASSQDAVTGELFF,TGTGCCAGCAGCCAAGATGCGGTTACCGGGGAGCTGTTTTTT
TRBD2,once,TRBV19,TRBJ2-7,CASRNKLIAGAGYEQYF,TGTGCCAGTAGGAACAAGCTTATAGCGGGAGCAGGGTACGAGCAGTACTTC
.,.,TRBV15,TRBJ2-7,CATRTTGSYEQYF,TGTGCCACCAGGACGACAGGTTCCTACGAGCAGTACTTC
TRBD1,.,TRBV5-1,TRBJ1-2,CASSLATGTAYGYTF,TGCGCCAGCAGCTTGGCCACCGGGACAGCTTATGGCTACACCTTC
.,.,TRBV28,TRBJ1-1,CASSLRKQVNTEAFF,TGTGCCAGCAGTTTAAGGAAACAGGTGAACACTGAAGCTTTCTTT
.,few,TRBV7-7,TRBJ2-5,CASSTGHQETQYF,TGTGCTAGCAGCACAGGGCATCAAGAGACCCAGTACTTC
.,.,TRBV28,TRBJ1-3,CASSLPAGSGNTIYF,TGTGCCAGCAGTTTACCGGCAGGCTCTGGAAACACCATATATTTT
.,.,TRBV6-1,TRBJ1-6,CASSESPNNSPLHF,TGTGCCAGCAGTGAGAGTCCAAATAATTCACCCCTCCACTTT
TRBD2,.,TRBV19,TRBJ2-1,CASSSGSKVYNEQFF,TGTGCCAGTTCTAGCGGGTCAAAGGTTTACAATGAGCAGTTCTTC
.,once,TRBV7-9,TRBJ2-5,CASSLRAWRGQETQYF,TGTGCCAGCAGCTTAAGGGCCTGGAGGGGACAAGAGACCCAGTACTTC
TRBD1,.,TRBV19,TRBJ1-5,CASSILGQISNQPQHF,TGTGCCAGTAGTATACTGGGACAGATTAGCAATCAGCCCCAGCATTTT
TRBD2,.,TRBV5-6,TRBJ2-7,CASSSLLAGVSYEQYF,TGTGCCAGCAGCTCCCTACTAGCGGGGGTCTCCTACGAGCAGTACTTC
.,.,TRBV2,TRBJ2-7,CARCGYLGYF,TGTGCCAGATGCGGGTATCTGGGGTACTTC
TRBD1,.,TRBV19,TRBJ1-5,CASSITGEGGQPQHF,TGTGCCAGTAGTATAACAGGGGAAGGAGGACAGCCCCAGCATTTT
.,.,TRBV28,TRBJ1-3,CASCGVGNTIYF,TGTGCCAGCTGCGGGGTTGGAAACACCATATATTTT
TRBD2,.,TRBV5-4,TRBJ2-2,CASSLERGGELFF,TGTGCCAGCAGCTTGGAGCGGGGCGGGGAGCTGTTTTTT
TRBD2,.,TRBV4-2,TRBJ2-2,CASSQDVAGTNTGELFF,TGTGCCAGCAGCCAAGATGTAGCGGGGACGAACACCGGGGAGCTGTTTTTT
.,many,TRBV5-5,TRBJ1-1,CASSLFSPQGGTEAFF,TGTGCCAGCAGCTTGTTTTCGCCCCAGGGTGGAACTGAAGCTTTCTTT
TRBD1,.,TRBV18,TRBJ2-5,CASSTGQRETQYF,TGTGCCAGCTCAACGGGACAGAGAGAGACCCAGTACTTC
TRBD1,.,TRBV19,TRBJ1-5,CASSIRTGWNSNQPQHF,TGTGCCAGTAGTATAAGGACAGGGTGGAACAGCAATCAGCCCCAGCATTTT
TRBD2,.,TRBV9,TRBJ2-3,CASSLSGRWADTQYF,TGTGCCAGCAGCTTAAGCGGGAGGTGGGCAGATACGCAGTATTTT
.,.,TRBV21-1,TRBJ1-1,CASSSRWNTEAFF,TGTGCCAGCAGCTCGAGGTGGAACACTGAAGCTTTCTTT
TRBD1,few,TRBV7-9,TRBJ2-7,CASSPGGISYEQYF,TGTGCCAGCAGCCCAGGGGGTATCTCCTACGAGCAGTACTTC
.,few,TRBV18,TRBJ1-3,CASSPWTGSSGNTIYF,TGTGCCAGCTCACCTTGGACGGGATCCTCTGGAAACACCATATATTTT
.,.,TRBV18,TRBJ1-1,CASSPDSSWAFF,TGTGCCAGCTCACCCGACAGTTCTTGGGCTTTCTTT
TRBD2,.,TRBV18,TRBJ2-7,CASSIGTSGRVYEQYF,TGTGCCAGCTCAATTGGGACTAGCGGGAGGGTCTACGAGCAGTACTTC
TRBD1,.,TRBV13,TRBJ1-6,CASSLGQGPYNSPLHF,TGTGCCAGCAGCCTTGGACAGGGCCCCTATAATTCACCCCTCCACTTT
.,.,TRBV3-1/TRBV3-2,TRBJ2-3,CASSQDWAGLASEDTQYF,TGTGCCAGCAGCCAAGATTGGGCGGGGCTGGCTAGCGAAGATACGCAGTATTTT
TRBD2,once,TRBV18,TRBJ2-3,CASSPFEASSGGAKDTQYF,TGTGCCAGCTCACCGTTTGAGGCATCTAGCGGGGGGGCCAAAGATACGCAGTATTTT
TRBD2,.,TRBV7-2,TRBJ2-7,CASSPRTSGAYEQYF,TGTGCCAGCAGTCCTCGGACTAGCGGAGCCTACGAGCAGTACTTC
.,.,TRBV20-1,TRBJ2-3,CSAIRGDTQYF,TGCAGTGCTATAAGGGGTGATACGCAGTATTTT
.,.,TRBV6-5,TRBJ1-1,CASSYSRSNEAFF,TGTGCCAGCAGTTACTCCCGGTCGAATGAAGCTTTCTTT
.,.,TRBV11-3,TRBJ1-1,CASSLGKADSIDTEAFF,TGTGCCAGCAGCTTGGGTAAGGCGGACAGTATCGACACTGAAGCTTTCTTT
.,.,TRBV24-1,TRBJ2-1,CATSDLRGNEQFF,TGTGCCACCAGTGATTTGAGGGGAAATGAGCAGTTCTTC
.,.,TRBV29-1,TRBJ2-5,CSVAGGGGRETQYF,TGCAGCGTTGCCGGAGGCGGGGGCAGAGAGACCCAGTACTTC
.,.,TRBV18,TRBJ2-1,CASSPRQGLGGLGEQFF,TGTGCCAGCTCACCAAGGCAAGGACTAGGGGGGTTGGGTGAGCAGTTCTTC
.,once,TRBV5-1,TRBJ1-6,CASSSTDRRNSPLHF,TGCGCCAGCAGTTCCACCGACAGGCGGAATTCACCCCTCCACTTT
.,.,TRBV5-1,TRBJ1-4,CASRVGGSNEKLFF,TGCGCCAGCAGAGTCGGGGGTTCTAATGAAAAACTGTTTTTT
TRBD1,.,TRBV29-1,TRBJ1-1,CSVEPGQGNTEAFF,TGCAGCGTAGAGCCGGGACAGGGGAACACTGAAGCTTTCTTT
TRBD1,.,TRBV19,TRBJ2-3,CASSIPGQSILTPDTQYF,TGTGCCAGTAGTATTCCGGGACAGTCCATACTAACCCCAGATACGCAGTATTTT
TRBD2,.,TRBV5-4,TRBJ2-3,CASSSGSLAGGWADTQYF,TGTGCCAGCAGCTCGGGAAGCTTAGCGGGAGGATGGGCAGATACGCAGTATTTT
.,.,TRBV28,TRBJ1-5,CASSLGDIYQPQHF,TGTGCCAGCAGTTTAGGGGACATCTATCAGCCCCAGCATTTT
TRBD1,once,TRBV28,TRBJ2-1,CASLPGQYINEQFF,TGTGCCAGCCTTCCGGGACAGTATATCAATGAGCAGTTCTTC
.,.,TRBV7-9,TRBJ2-7,CASNWWESHEQYF,TGTGCCAGCAATTGGTGGGAGAGCCACGAGCAGTACTTC
.,.,TRBV20-1,TRBJ2-5,CSASSNQETQYF,TGCAGTGCTAGTTCTAACCAAGAGACCCAGTACTTC
TRBD1,.,TRBV6-1,TRBJ1-5,CASSVMGQGIDQPQHF,TGTGCCAGCAGTGTCATGGGACAGGGGATTGATCAGCCCCAGCATTTT
TRBD1,.,TRBV29-1,TRBJ1-4,CSVQGASEKLFF,TGCAGCGTACAGGGGGCGAGTGAAAAACTGTTTTTT
TRBD1,few,TRBV7-2,TRBJ2-3,CASSSGGQASNTQYF,TGTGCCAGCAGCTCAGGAGGACAGGCCTCCAATACGCAGTATTTT
.,.,TRBV5-6,TRBJ1-6,CASSPGGGLDNSPLHF,TGTGCCAGCAGCCCCGGAGGTGGTTTAGATAATTCACCCCTCCACTTT
.,.,TRBV7-6,TRBJ1-2,CASSFGAGDDGYTF,TGTGCCAGCAGCTTCGGGGCAGGGGATGATGGCTACACCTTC
.,.,TRBV5-6,TRBJ2-2,CASSLVAGELFF,TGTGCCAGCAGCTTAGTAGCCGGGGAGCTGTTTTTT
TRBD1,.,TRBV2,TRBJ2-1,CASRRDRSYNEQFF,TGTGCCAGCAGACGGGACAGGTCCTACAATGAGCAGTTCTTC
TRBD2,.,TRBV28,TRBJ2-5,CASSIAGRGQETQYF,TGTGCCAGCAGTATAGCGGGAAGGGGCCAAGAGACCCAGTACTTC
.,.,TRBV15,TRBJ2-7,CATSRDPGATYEQYF,TGTGCCACCAGCAGAGATCCGGGAGCGACCTACGAGCAGTACTTC